Sequencing of this TCR beta chain was carried out in a study of breast tumors, draining lymph nodes, adjacent tissues. Whole-study results and caveats: The data were judged consistent with most tumor T cells coming from lymph node and expanding in tumor. Tumors had less TCR diversity than lymph nodes, more than nontumor tissue. Luminal-like breast cancer showed significantly greater tumor-nontumor repertoire similarity than basal-like breast cancer did. Data only fit, rather than demonstrated, lymph node origin of most tumor T cells.

In TCRdb, the multiplex PCR reads were re-called with MiXCR into one record per CDR3 protein. The repertoire holds 180,000 or so distinct CDR3 sequences, with 30% to 40% as singletons. Breast cancer patients provided tissue from their axillary draining lymph nodes. This CDR3 spans 15 amino acids. V lost 8 bases and J lost 0, with 14 bases in between. Looked up from germline, CDR1 is WSHSY and CDR2 is SAAADI. This clonotype was found a few times. The antigen is not known. V is TRBV10-2 and J is TRBJ1-3; unclear D gene. The TCR comes from a female donor with breast cancer. Some clones in this sample may be carry-over from other donors' samples. The sample consisted of axillary lymph node tissue. CDR3 bases: TGCGCCAGCGCACCGACGGGAGACTCTGGAAACACCATATATTTT. Its translation is CASAPTGDSGNTIYF.